This T cell receptor (beta chain) was recovered during a study of cytomegalovirus exposure and HLA in healthy donors (TCRdb year 2017). For context, the study as a whole: In an earlier analysis of several hundred of the donors, 276 Gb of sequence data and 100 million or so unique TCR beta sequences from roughly 190 million T cells were reported. About 280 gigabases of sequencing data and around 85 million unique TCR sequences made up an early release that covered some 640 HLA-typed donors. The genetic ancestry cluster associated with self-reported Caucasian donors included approximately 85% of the 300 to 400 genotyped donors. The study aimed to test whether signatures of past pathogen exposure could be identified by cataloging public T cell receptors. Using immunosequencing, the study profiled T cell repertoires from 666 subjects and related those repertoires to cytomegalovirus serostatus. A separate validation cohort of 90 to 150 different subjects was used in addition to the 666-subject first cohort. The study combined high-throughput TCR immunosequencing, statistical association of individual TCRs with disease status, and machine learning to predict cytomegalovirus infection status. A later analysis re-examined previously published TCR beta repertoires from just over 650 donors and added high-resolution HLA genotyping to investigate patterns of TCR occurrence. In the later analysis, no new phenotypic data were used to find candidate immune exposures; instead, reliance was placed on TCR beta sequences and their occurrence across donors. An earlier analysis of 587 of the donors used high-throughput TCR beta sequencing to judge whether each TCR beta V gene segment behaved as functional or pseudogenic. Donor age, sex, ethnicity and CMV serostatus were compiled alongside the repertoire data. Genome-wide SNP genotypes for about three fifths of the roughly 700 donors were used in a later genetic analysis, which treated that subset as a discovery cohort. Every repertoire in the discovery cohort had been generated on one and the same sequencing platform. Class I and class II HLA loci were covered by the typing at four-digit resolution. Typing coverage varied by locus: roughly 629-640 donors for A, B, C, DRB1 and DQB1; approximately 500 for DQA1; 606 for DPA1; around 450 for DPB1. About 5 DR-DQ haplotypes were handled as single units for association and clustering, since linkage in the cohort was strong. On average, roughly 250,000 unique TCR beta nucleotide sequences were sequenced per donor among 398 genotyped donors of the cohort, with 15% to 20% of those sequences being non-productive.

Regarding this clone: Its antigen is unknown.

Cut back by 4 bases and 1 base, the V and J ends lie 11 bases apart. Including cysteine and phenylalanine, the CDR3 has 15 amino acids. CDR3 DNA is the only sequence kept; it has 45 bases, read in frame from the first base. Based on the germline V gene, the CDR1 and CDR2 sequences are MGHDK and SYGVNS. In total, roughly 670 healthy bone marrow donors made up the cohort. All cohort members were sampled while nominally healthy, although unrecorded immune exposures were likely present. The donor tested CMV seronegative and was one of the 352 seronegative cohort members. A peripheral blood sample was provided by each donor, and peripheral blood mononuclear cells were used for TCR beta sequencing. The Qiagen DNeasy Blood Extraction Kit was used to extract genomic DNA from the blood cell samples. The library came from the immunoSEQ multiplex PCR assay. For the multiplex PCR, a mixture combining 60 forward primers for TCR Vbeta segments and 13 reverse primers for TCR Jbeta segments was used. The CDR3 region of rearranged TCR beta genes was amplified from genomic DNA by a multiplex PCR assay. On the Illumina HiSeq System, the amplified TCR beta libraries were sequenced as 87-base-pair reads. Turning to the authors' computational methods: Across the 500 to 850 repertoires, a later analysis counted tens of millions of unique TCR beta chains, about 10 million of which were shared by at least two donors. Raw reads were error-corrected and collapsed into unique sequences with a nearest-neighbor algorithm that merged closely related sequences to remove PCR and sequencing errors. Alignment of CDR3 sequences to IMGT reference sequences was used to assign V, D and J gene segments. For a sequence to be retained, at least a six-nucleotide match to both a V gene segment and a J gene segment was required. A rearrangement was called productive if the CDR3 had no stop codons and remained in frame with V and J, and every other rearrangement was called non-productive. CDR3 was defined according to IMGT convention as the region running from the second conserved V-encoded cysteine to the conserved J-encoded phenylalanine. The earlier analysis of about 590 of the donors excluded sequences that lacked an unambiguous match to a single V gene segment. An earlier analysis of roughly 590 of the donors called V segments functional above 56.7% productive rearrangements and segregating when the between-donor standard deviation exceeded 5%. A statistical classification framework was built for diagnosing cytomegalovirus status from the catalog of TCR beta chain sequences. In a later analysis, V and J genes were assigned by comparing TCR nucleotide sequences against IMGT/GENE-DB human TR gene sequences. The TCRdist pipeline was used in a later analysis to assign CDR3 sequences and most-parsimonious VDJ recombination scenarios. In a later analysis, each TCR beta chain was defined by its CDR3 amino acid sequence together with its V-gene family, and reads lacking a unique V-gene family were excluded. In a later analysis, around 650 highly shared, low-generation-probability nucleotide sequences were removed to address suspected cross-contamination and a sequencing artifact. In a later analysis, a clonal expansion index for each public chain was calculated from normalized within-repertoire ranks of inferred template counts. In a later analysis, generation probabilities were computed with a VDJ recombination model fitted to out-of-frame rearrangements, and the resulting probabilities were checked against IGoR. A later analysis scored TCR-TCR, TCR-HLA and TCR-CMV co-occurrence with hypergeometric tests, applying a repertoire-size bias correction to TCR pairs. In a later analysis, false discovery rates were estimated by permuting HLA or CMV assignments 20 times. In a later analysis, co-occurring TCRs were grouped using DBSCAN, with TCRdist sequence similarity added in when clustering inside HLA-allele-positive subsets. Repertoires with fewer than 30,000 or more than 120,000 public chains, plus five repertoires with anomalous nucleotide sharing, were excluded from co-occurrence clustering. TCRdb provides this immuneACCESS table in a form limited to in-frame rearrangements. Some clones are lacking; in checked studies, under half of them reflect an unresolved V gene, and why the rest are absent is not known. That table supplies the V and J calls and clone size; D and trimming were determined from the DNA. The table for this sample lists approximately 150,000 clones. The leading ten clones occupy under 2% of the sample.

General findings and caveats noted by the study authors: In vitro tests confirmed that three of the cytomegalovirus-associated TCR beta chains recognize cytomegalovirus antigens. According to a later analysis, TCR association rates differed among HLA loci, with DRB1 alleles showing the most associated TCRs and HLA-C alleles showing the fewest. In a later analysis, most CMV-associated TCR beta chains were found to appear HLA-restricted, with HLA associations seemingly driven largely by CMV exposure. This cohort had only TCR beta chains sequenced, and the lack of alpha or paired-chain data limited which features could be detected. A later analysis reported that several top co-occurrence clusters appeared linked to parvovirus B19, influenza, CMV and Epstein-Barr virus. Immune exposure information for the cohort was limited to CMV serostatus. Assigning TCR associations to individual alleles was difficult when HLA alleles, especially DR and DQ, strongly co-occurred. The study gave a list of about 160 TCR beta chains associated with cytomegalovirus. V-gene and J-gene trimming of TCR beta chains was associated with a missense DCLRE1C variant in a later genetic analysis, and the association was replicated in an independent cohort. The earlier analysis of almost 600 of the donors excluded approximately 17 rarely observed V segments, including chromosome 9 orphons, because counts were too low. Broadly in line with IMGT annotations, most TCR beta V segments showed up in productive rearrangements about 87% or about 30% of the time in an earlier analysis of around 550 of the donors. A cluster of highly shared sequence variants was judged likely to be a technical artifact of the sequencing pipeline. In a later genetic analysis, fewer N-insertions in productive TCRs were reported among donors in an Asian-associated ancestry cluster than the roughly 640-donor mean. A further reported finding was that TCR beta sequences accurately predicted the HLA-A and HLA-B alleles for most subjects in the first cohort. HLA typing was unavailable for some donors at each locus, so association tests used only the typed subset. In both the original and validation cohorts, the classifier was reported to diagnose cytomegalovirus status with high specificity and sensitivity. Sequencing depth was assumed to be roughly uniform across donors in the presence/absence analyses, though that assumption may not hold. Correlated functional status among segregating V segments might reflect linkage disequilibrium, but an unknown experimental factor could not be ruled out. According to the authors, the approach could potentially be generalized to other disease states and immunological phenotypes. Specific HLA alleles were associated with 15,000 to 20,000 TCR beta sequences at a false discovery rate of 0.05 in a later analysis. The 87-base-pair reads could not distinguish some IMGT-functional V segments, including TRBV6-2 and TRBV6-3, so those segments were excluded. A later analysis found that HLA-associated TCR beta chains were more clonally expanded and had lower generation probabilities than equally common non-associated chains. Most TCR sequences were seen in very few donors, while some public TCRs were found in many individuals.

The rearrangement joined TRBV25-1 to TRBJ2-1, with TRBD1 as a weak D call on 6 bases. Material: PBMCs. This clonotype was obtained from a woman aged 45-60 years in good health and CMV-seronegative. The CDR3 protein: CASSVLRGSYNEQFF. The sequenced DNA: TGTGCCAGCAGTGTACTAAGGGGGTCCTACAATGAGCAGTTCTTC.